The rows below give T cell receptor beta chains drawn from one sample of a study of cytomegalovirus exposure and HLA in healthy donors. Sequenced by immunoSEQ multiplex PCR; TCRdb stores in-frame clones only, minus some. The sample carries about 57,000 clones, approximately 95% recorded once. Input material: PBMCs. All receptors derive from a young woman in good health and CMV-seronegative. Both conserved end residues are part of each CDR3. D genes are given only for firm matches. A row's size may be missing; if present it is once, few, many or a size class.

>TRBJ2-5|.|.|TRBV7-2
TGTGCCAGCAGCGGCGGAGGGGGCGGAAAGACCCAGTACTTC
CASSGGGGGKTQYF
>TRBJ1-1|TRBD1|.|TRBV27
TGTGCCAGCAGTCTAGGGGGCGCAAACACTGAAGCTTTCTTT
CASSLGGANTEAFF
>TRBJ2-1|TRBD2|.|TRBV5-5
TGTGCCAGCAGCTTGACTAGGAGCGGGGCAACCTACAATGAGCAGTTCTTC
CASSLTRSGATYNEQFF
>TRBJ2-1|TRBD2|.|TRBV25-1
TGTGCCAGCAGTGACACGGGAGGCAGCTCCTACAATGAGCAGTTCTTC
CASSDTGGSSYNEQFF
>TRBJ2-5|.|.|TRBV11-3
TGTGCCAGCAGCTTAGATGGCGCCGGAGAAGAGACCCAGTACTTC
CASSLDGAGEETQYF
>TRBJ2-3|.|.|TRBV16
TGTGCCAGCAGCCAGCTGACGACTAGGTCTGAGGAAGATACGCAGTATTTT
CASSQLTTRSEEDTQYF
>TRBJ1-4|.|once|TRBV11-2
TGTGCCAGCAGCCCGGGGTCCCACCTTAATGAAAAACTGTTTTTT
CASSPGSHLNEKLFF
>TRBJ1-1|TRBD1|once|TRBV6-5
TGTGCCAGCAGTTATGGGGCCGACAGGGCTGAAGCTTTCTTT
CASSYGADRAEAFF
>TRBJ2-2|.|.|TRBV9
TGTGCCAGCAGCGTAGGAGGGAGCGGGGAGCTGTTTTTT
CASSVGGSGELFF
>TRBJ1-4|.|.|TRBV10-3
TGTGCCGCTGGCCAAGGCGGGGATGAAAAACTGTTTTTT
CAAGQGGDEKLFF
>TRBJ1-1|.|.|TRBV5-6
TGTGCCAGCAGCTTCAGGGTCACTGAAGCTTTCTTT
CASSFRVTEAFF
>TRBJ1-3|TRBD1|.|TRBV27
TGTGCCAGCAGCGTACAGGGGGCTGGGGGCACCATATATTTT
CASSVQGAGGTIYF
>TRBJ2-1|.|.|TRBV4-3
TGCGCCAGCAGCCAGGCCCCTCCCGGATCCACAGACAATGAGCAGTTCTTC
CASSQAPPGSTDNEQFF
>TRBJ2-2|TRBD2|.|TRBV5-6
TGTGCCAGCATCCTGGGGGGGTTCGGGGAGCTGTTTTTT
CASILGGFGELFF
>TRBJ2-3|TRBD2|.|TRBV28
TGTGCCAGCAGTCCCGGGACTAGCGGTTCCCTTTGGGGGACAGATACGCAGTATTTT
CASSPGTSGSLWGTDTQYF
>TRBJ2-3|TRBD2|.|TRBV7-9
TGTGCCAGCAGCTTACCTCCCGGGACTACCTCTGGGGATACGCAGTATTTT
CASSLPPGTTSGDTQYF
>TRBJ2-3|.|.|TRBV9
TGTGCCAGCAGAGCCTCCCTCGAAGATACGCAGTATTTT
CASRASLEDTQYF
>TRBJ1-3|.|once|TRBV7-9
TGTGCCAGCAGCTTAGTGGGGGCCTCTGGAAACACCATATATTTT
CASSLVGASGNTIYF
>TRBJ1-2|.|.|TRBV5-1
TGCGCCAGCAGCTTGGCAGACTACTATGGCTACACCTTC
CASSLADYYGYTF
>TRBJ1-3|.|.|TRBV5-1
TGCGCCAGCAGCTTGTTCACGGGGAACTCTGGAAACACCATATATTTT
CASSLFTGNSGNTIYF
>TRBJ1-1|.|.|TRBV4-1
TGCGCCAGCAGCCATGAGGGCTCCGAAGCTTTCTTT
CASSHEGSEAFF
>TRBJ2-1|.|.|TRBV6-6
TGTGCCAGCAGTTACTGGGACTTCCGAGACAATGAGCAGTTCTTC
CASSYWDFRDNEQFF
>TRBJ2-7|.|.|TRBV19
TGTGCCAGTAGTATAGACACCGGGACACGCTACGAGCAGTACTTC
CASSIDTGTRYEQYF
>TRBJ1-2|TRBD1|.|TRBV5-5
TGTGCCAGCAGCTTGGAGCAGGGGGCAATGTCGATTGGCTACACCTTC
CASSLEQGAMSIGYTF
>TRBJ2-1|TRBD2|.|TRBV6-6
TGTGCCAGCAGCGATAGCGGGAGGAACCCAAATGAGCAGTTCTTC
CASSDSGRNPNEQFF
>TRBJ1-2|TRBD1|.|TRBV5-6
TGTGCCAGCAGCTTGGCGGCCGGACAGGGGCTTTATGGCTACACCTTC
CASSLAAGQGLYGYTF
>TRBJ1-2|TRBD1|.|TRBV13
TGTGCCAGCAGCTTCCGACAGGGGGCGGGCTATGGCTACACCTTC
CASSFRQGAGYGYTF
>TRBJ2-1|.|.|TRBV11-2
TGTGCCAGCAGCTCCCGCCGAGGGCAGGGGGGCAATGAGCAGTTCTTC
CASSSRRGQGGNEQFF
>TRBJ1-2|.|once|TRBV9
TGTGCCAGCCAAGGGGTGAGGTATGGCTACACCTTC
CASQGVRYGYTF
>TRBJ2-1|TRBD2|once|TRBV5-1
TGCGCCAGCAGCTTGGACAGCGGGGGTTACAATGAGCAGTTCTTC
CASSLDSGGYNEQFF
>TRBJ1-5|.|.|TRBV5-4
TGTGCCAGCAGCTCTAGCGGCCAGCCCCAGCATTTT
CASSSSGQPQHF
>TRBJ1-2|.|.|TRBV28
TGTGCCAGCATCGCCGGGAGTCGGTATGGCTACACCTTC
CASIAGSRYGYTF
>TRBJ1-1|.|.|TRBV19
TGTGCCAGTAGTAGACGGGATTTCCGCAATGAAGCTTTCTTT
CASSRRDFRNEAFF
>TRBJ1-2|.|.|TRBV5-4
TGTGCCAGCAGCCTCCCAGACAGGAGAGCCTATGGCTACACCTTC
CASSLPDRRAYGYTF